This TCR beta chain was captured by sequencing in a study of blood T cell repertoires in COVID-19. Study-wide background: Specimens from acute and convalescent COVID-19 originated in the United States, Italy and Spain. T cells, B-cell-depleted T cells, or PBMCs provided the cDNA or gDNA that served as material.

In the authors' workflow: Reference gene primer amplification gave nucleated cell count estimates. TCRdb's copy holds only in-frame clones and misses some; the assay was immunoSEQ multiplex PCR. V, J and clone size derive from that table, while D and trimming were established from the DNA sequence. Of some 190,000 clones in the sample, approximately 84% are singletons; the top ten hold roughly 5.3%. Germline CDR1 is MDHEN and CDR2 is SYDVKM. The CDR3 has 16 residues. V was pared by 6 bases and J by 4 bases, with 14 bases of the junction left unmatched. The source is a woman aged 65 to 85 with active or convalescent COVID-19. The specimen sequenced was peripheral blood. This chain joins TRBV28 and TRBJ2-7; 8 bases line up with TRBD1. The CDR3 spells CASSISGSDRAYEQYF. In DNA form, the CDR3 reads TGTGCCAGCAGCATCTCAGGCTCGGACAGGGCGTACGAGCAGTACTTC.